Shown below are 7 T cell receptor beta chains from a single sample sequenced in a study of beta chain features in type 1 diabetes. TCRB transcripts that were expressed got sequenced, as all of the isolated RNA had been reverse transcribed. Clones were read by immunoSEQ multiplex PCR, and TCRdb kept only the in-frame ones, dropping some. The sample yields more than 95,000 clones, roughly 17% seen once. No antigen is known for these receptors. The study's findings and limits: Moderate but significant shortening of TCRB CDR3s was recorded in all four CD4+ subsets from Type 1 diabetes patients.

The specimen was central memory CD4+ T cells from blood. Every receptor here comes from a man aged 18 to 29 with type 1 diabetes.

In regard to this clone: Other nucleotide sequences from this sample produce the same CDR3. The CDR3 DNA follows: TGTGCCTGGAGTGTACGGGAGACCCAGTACTTC. Amino acid sequence: CAWSVRETQYF. The chain joins TRBV30 to TRBJ2-5; no firm D call. CDR3 length: 11 residues. Germline V lookup: CDR1 GTSNPN, CDR2 SVGIG (reference sequence). V was cut by 0 bases and J by 5 bases, with 4 bases left in between.

This rearrangement joins TRBV6-6 to TRBJ1-1; a possible D gene is TRBD1 (5 bases). Germline V lookup: CDR1 MNHNY, CDR2 SVGAGI (reference sequence). V was cut by 4 bases and J by 7 bases, with 13 bases left in between. This CDR3 is built from 13 residues. CDR3 sequence reads: CASSSGGSSEAFF. The CDR3 DNA follows: TGTGCCAGCAGTTCCGGGGGGTCCAGTGAAGCTTTCTTT.

This clone occurred a few times. This chain links TRBV5-1 with TRBJ1-4; perhaps TRBD1 as D (6 bases). The CDR3 is made up of 14 amino acids. V lost 2 bases and J 8 bases, leaving 13 bases between the germline ends. The germline V gene encodes CDR1 SGHRS and CDR2 YFSETQ. The CDR3 is CASSFGQGHEKLFF. The DNA for the CDR3 is TGCGCCAGCAGCTTTGGGCAGGGACACGAAAAACTGTTTTTT.

Concerning this clone: It may be a read error: a sequence one base away is much more abundant. The same CDR3 is also encoded by other DNA sequences in this sample. CDR3 in DNA: TGCGCCAGCAGCTTGGGGCGTCTCCCACGGGACAGGAGATACTCTGGGGCCAACGTCCTGACTTTC. This codes for CASSLGRLPRDRRYSGANVLTF. This rearrangement joins TRBV5-1 to TRBJ2-6; 8 nucleotides line up with TRBD1. Germline V CDR1 and CDR2: SGHRS, YFSETQ. CDR3 size: 22 residues. Trimming at V came to 0 bases and at J to 0 bases, leaving 17 bases not matched to a gene.

To note about this clone: The same CDR3 is also encoded by other DNA sequences in this sample. V usage is TRBV7-9 and J usage is TRBJ2-3, with no clear D. Germline values: CDR1 SEHNR, CDR2 FQNEAQ (reference sequence). This CDR3 is built from 13 residues. V lost 1 base to trimming and J lost 4 bases, with 6 bases between them. The CDR3 loop reads CASSLGSADTQYF. The CDR3 DNA is TGTGCCAGCAGCTTAGGGTCCGCAGATACGCAGTATTTT.

The rearrangement links TRBV10-3 to TRBJ2-5; 11 bases match TRBD2. V lost 6 bases to trimming and J lost 2 bases; unmatched junction nucleotides: 5. CDR1 ENHRY and CDR2 SYGVKD come from the germline V gene. The CDR3 has 15 residues. The CDR3 reads CAISPLAGGQETQYF. The CDR3 DNA is TGTGCCATCAGCCCCTTAGCGGGAGGGCAAGAGACCCAGTACTTC.

The genes are TRBV7-6 and TRBJ1-1; D uncertain. This CDR3 contains 15 residues. V was pared by 3 bases and J by 0 bases, with 11 bases between. From germline, CDR1 is SGHVS and CDR2 FNYEAQ. CDR3 region: CASSFNPTMNTEAFF. The DNA of the CDR3 is TGTGCCAGCAGCTTTAACCCCACCATGAACACTGAAGCTTTCTTT.